One T cell receptor (beta chain) is described in this entry. What it binds is unknown. Primers: 60 Vbeta forward and 13 Jbeta reverse. Produced via immunoSEQ multiplex PCR; TCRdb's table is partial and in-frame only. Of 50,000 to 60,000 clones in the sample, around 72% were seen once. Germline values: CDR1 MNHEY, CDR2 SVGAGI. The CDR3 consists of 14 residues. Trimming cost V 6 bases and J 6 bases; bases outside gene matches: 7. The data were obtained in a study of cytomegalovirus exposure and HLA in healthy donors. Findings and limits, study-wide: Productive rates of about 90% or about 30% were seen for most TCR beta V segments in an earlier analysis.

This chain uses TRBV6-5 with TRBJ2-1; 8 nucleotides align to TRBD2. Source material: PBMCs. This clonotype was obtained from a man younger than 30 in good health and CMV-seronegative. The CDR3 region has the DNA TGTGCCAGCAGCCGGACTAGCCTCATCAATGAGCAGTTCTTC. It is translated as CASSRTSLINEQFF.